This T cell receptor beta chain was found in a study of shared clonotypes between healthy human individuals. Germline V gene sequence: CDR1 SGHTA, CDR2 FQGNSA. V lost 5 bases, J lost 3 bases, and 11 bases lay in between. The CDR3 extends over 14 amino acids. Genomic DNA of each subset was evenly split across several immunoSEQ plates. Sequenced by immunoSEQ multiplex PCR; TCRdb stores in-frame clones only, minus some. The repertoire holds about 960,000 clones, with over 60% as singletons. This chain links TRBV7-2 with TRBJ1-5, with a tentative D call TRBD1 (5 bases). The sequence was collected from a man aged 18 to 29 in good health. The sequenced sample consisted of memory CD4+ T cells sorted from blood. Stated subset: CD45RA-negative fraction. The CDR3 loop is CASSRGQDNQPQHF. In DNA, the CDR3 is TGTGCCAGCAGCCGTGGACAAGACAATCAGCCCCAGCATTTT. The full variable domain, completed using reference TRBV7-2 and TRBJ1-5, is GAGVSQSPSNKVTEKGKDVELRCDPISGHTALYWYRQSLGQGLEFLIYFQGNSAPDKSGLPSDRFSAERTGGSVSTLTIQRTQQEDSAVYLCASSRGQDNQPQHFGDGTRLSIL.